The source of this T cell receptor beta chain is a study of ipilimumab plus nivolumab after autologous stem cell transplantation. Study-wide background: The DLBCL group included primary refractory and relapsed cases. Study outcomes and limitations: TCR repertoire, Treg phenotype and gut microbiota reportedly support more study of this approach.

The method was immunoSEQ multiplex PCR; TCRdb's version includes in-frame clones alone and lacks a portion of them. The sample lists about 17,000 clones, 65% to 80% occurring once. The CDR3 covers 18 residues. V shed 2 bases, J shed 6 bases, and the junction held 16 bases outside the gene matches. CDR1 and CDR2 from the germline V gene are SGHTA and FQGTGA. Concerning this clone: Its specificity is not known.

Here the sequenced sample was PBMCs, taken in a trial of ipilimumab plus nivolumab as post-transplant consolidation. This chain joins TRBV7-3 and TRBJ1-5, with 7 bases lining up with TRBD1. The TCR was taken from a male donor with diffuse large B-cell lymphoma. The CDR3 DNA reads TGTGCCAGCAGCTTATTTATGATTAGAGGGGGCCTGAGTCAGCCCCAGCATTTT. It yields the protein CASSLFMIRGGLSQPQHF.